The rows below give T cell receptor beta chains drawn from one sample of a study of tumor-infiltrating lymphocytes in oesophageal squamous cell carcinoma. TCRdb independently ran MiXCR on the PCR reads; one entry per CDR3 protein. Here the sample spans about 11,000 distinct CDR3 sequences, 52% being singletons. Sequencing was done on a sample of esophageal tumor tissue. These receptors all come from a female donor with esophageal squamous cell carcinoma. Both conserved end residues are trimmed from each CDR3. Each record gives: clone size, V gene, D gene, CDR3 protein. The D gene is left open where the match is weak. The listing skips clone size in some rows; elsewhere it reads once, few, many or a size class.

size: -; V: TRBV7-6; D: TRBD2; CDR3: ASSLVLAGGPGTGELF
size: -; V: TRBV27; D: -; CDR3: ASSFGRGETQY
size: -; V: TRBV12-3/TRBV12-4; D: TRBD2; CDR3: ASSLGSGSYNEQF
size: many; V: TRBV5-6; D: TRBD2; CDR3: ASRLAGGPNEQF
size: -; V: TRBV10-2; D: -; CDR3: ASRSGHSTYEHY
size: -; V: TRBV27; D: TRBD1; CDR3: ASRPGTGSRQGVYEQY
size: medium-sized; V: TRBV6-1; D: TRBD2; CDR3: ASSGSLAGYTGELF
size: medium-sized; V: TRBV6-6; D: TRBD2; CDR3: ASSYSIPGLAGGDTQY
size: -; V: TRBV7-2; D: -; CDR3: ASSPPTRNNEQF
size: -; V: TRBV7-6; D: TRBD2; CDR3: ASSLASGRADTQY
size: few; V: TRBV7-3; D: TRBD1; CDR3: ASSLGTENTEAF
size: -; V: TRBV7-2; D: TRBD2; CDR3: ASSLSGTPQY
size: -; V: TRBV11-3; D: -; CDR3: ASSLGTMAYNEQF
size: -; V: TRBV11-2; D: -; CDR3: ASSLLSVPNYGYT
size: -; V: TRBV7-3; D: -; CDR3: ASSLGARDEQF
size: -; V: TRBV28; D: TRBD1; CDR3: ASSLWGQGSTEAF
size: medium-sized; V: TRBV7-9; D: -; CDR3: ASSETKAGYT
size: -; V: TRBV28; D: TRBD2; CDR3: ASTAGLADYNEQY
size: once; V: TRBV12-3/TRBV12-4; D: TRBD2; CDR3: ASSLAIAGRYNEQF
size: -; V: TRBV5-1; D: TRBD2; CDR3: ASSKGSSGGGTDTQY
size: once; V: TRBV9; D: TRBD1; CDR3: ASSGQGAYNEQY
size: few; V: TRBV7-6; D: TRBD1; CDR3: ASSLWDRGSNTGELF
size: medium-sized; V: TRBV7-2; D: TRBD1; CDR3: ASSFLQGKGEKLF
size: -; V: TRBV6-1; D: -; CDR3: ASSPWRVEDTQY
size: -; V: TRBV7-4; D: -; CDR3: ASSSSRGSGNTGELF
size: few; V: TRBV19; D: -; CDR3: ASSIDHDSTYEQY
size: -; V: TRBV7-8; D: -; CDR3: ASSLELGRSGYT
size: -; V: TRBV7-2; D: -; CDR3: ASSRNYRSAEHYEQY
size: -; V: TRBV19; D: -; CDR3: ASSQGGGGTYEQF
size: -; V: TRBV7-6; D: -; CDR3: ASSFSPGQETQY
size: -; V: TRBV6-9; D: -; CDR3: ASSYDRQF
size: many; V: TRBV6-1; D: -; CDR3: ASRYPGSGNTIY
size: medium-sized; V: TRBV28; D: -; CDR3: ASSGRYTGELF
size: -; V: TRBV7-2; D: TRBD2; CDR3: ASSLVPGTSGETQY
size: once; V: TRBV6-6; D: -; CDR3: ASRNMGGSGEKLF
size: many; V: TRBV27; D: TRBD1; CDR3: APLNGTGDRGEKLF
size: -; V: TRBV7-2; D: -; CDR3: ASSFAGLQETQY
size: -; V: TRBV7-9; D: TRBD1; CDR3: ASSAQGADNSPLH
size: many; V: TRBV7-9; D: TRBD1; CDR3: ASSFSTGTEGRETQY
size: -; V: TRBV5-1; D: -; CDR3: ASKTDRYQETQY
size: few; V: TRBV11-3; D: TRBD2; CDR3: ASSPYSGGAYNEQF
size: -; V: TRBV12-3/TRBV12-4; D: TRBD1; CDR3: ASSWTGSGEAF
size: few; V: TRBV16; D: -; CDR3: ASSPDITNYGYT
size: -; V: TRBV6-1; D: -; CDR3: ASSRDGITGELF
size: many; V: TRBV7-6; D: -; CDR3: ASSLGTGTFAYEQY
size: -; V: TRBV6-2/TRBV6-3; D: -; CDR3: ASTRGSTGELF
size: -; V: TRBV27; D: -; CDR3: ASSLVENTEAF
size: -; V: TRBV7-4; D: -; CDR3: ASSLLSLGSGDEQY
size: -; V: TRBV6-5; D: -; CDR3: ASSYSVGGGSGQF
size: medium-sized; V: TRBV24-1; D: -; CDR3: ATSEGHQETQY
size: few; V: TRBV12-3/TRBV12-4; D: -; CDR3: ASSLNGRGEETQY
size: -; V: TRBV12-3/TRBV12-4; D: TRBD2; CDR3: ASRNGVAGGHGELF
size: many; V: TRBV7-6; D: TRBD1; CDR3: ASSSRTGTGTRNEQF
size: -; V: TRBV6-1; D: -; CDR3: ASSSQSSQPQH
size: -; V: TRBV7-7; D: TRBD2; CDR3: ASSPTTSGGSDPLAKNIQY